These T cell receptor beta chains were read from a single sample in a study of shared clonotypes between healthy human individuals. Clones were read by immunoSEQ multiplex PCR, and TCRdb kept only the in-frame ones, dropping some. The data show approximately 92,000 clones, with roughly three quarters seen just once and approximately 46% held by the top ten. Sequenced input: memory CD8+ T cells sorted from blood. These receptors all stem from a man younger than 40 in good health. CDR3s include the opening cysteine and the closing phenylalanine or tryptophan. D genes are given only for firm matches. Expanded clones get a size class; other rows say once, few or many, or leave the size out.

D	length	size	V	J	DNA	CDR3
TRBD1	16	.	TRBV7-9	TRBJ1-4	TGTGCCATACCGTGGACAGGAACTGCAACTAATGAAAAACTGTTTTTT	CAIPWTGTATNEKLFF
.	14	.	TRBV5-1	TRBJ2-1	TGCGCCAGCAGCTTGCCCCAGGGTAGGCATGAGCAGTTCTTC	CASSLPQGRHEQFF
.	12	.	TRBV12-1	TRBJ2-1	TGTGCCAGCAGCTTGCAGGTTCGTGAGCAGTTCTTC	CASSLQVREQFF
.	14	.	TRBV19	TRBJ2-7	TGTGCCAGTAGTATATTACTCTATGTTACCGAGCAGTACTTC	CASSILLYVTEQYF
.	16	.	TRBV9	TRBJ2-3	TGTGCCAGCAGCGTAGCGGCTAGCGAATACACAGATACGCAGTATTTT	CASSVAASEYTDTQYF
.	14	.	TRBV19	TRBJ1-2	TGTGCCAGTCGTCGACAGTCGGGATGGATGGGCTACACCTTC	CASRRQSGWMGYTF
TRBD1	14	.	TRBV7-2	TRBJ2-7	TGTGCCAGCAGCTTATGGACAGGTTCCTACGAGCAGTACTTC	CASSLWTGSYEQYF
TRBD1	15	.	TRBV19	TRBJ1-4	TGTGCCAGTAGTACAGACAGGGGCGTTTTTGAAAAACTGTTTTTT	CASSTDRGVFEKLFF
.	16	.	TRBV5-5	TRBJ2-6	TGTGCCAGCAGCTTGTCGTATTCCTCTGGGGCCAACGTCCTGACTTTC	CASSLSYSSGANVLTF
.	15	.	TRBV4-1	TRBJ1-2	TGCGCCAGCAGCCAGGTCATAACAGAACACTATGGCTACACCTTC	CASSQVITEHYGYTF
TRBD1	17	once	TRBV27	TRBJ2-1	TGTGCCAGCAGTTTATCCCGGACAGGACTGGGCTACAATGAGCAGTTCTTC	CASSLSRTGLGYNEQFF
.	15	once	TRBV18	TRBJ2-1	TGTGCCAGCTCTCCGTCTCTCAAGGGGCACAATGAGCAGTTCTTC	CASSPSLKGHNEQFF
.	16	few	TRBV11-3	TRBJ2-7	TGTGCCAGCAGCCCCCGCCAGGGATCTAACACCTACGAGCAGTACTTC	CASSPRQGSNTYEQYF
TRBD2	16	.	TRBV5-1	TRBJ2-1	TGCGCCAGCAGCCCAGTACTAGCGGGAAGTGGAAATGAGCAGTTCTTC	CASSPVLAGSGNEQFF
.	16	.	TRBV4-1	TRBJ1-1	TGCGCCAGCAGCACCCCGACGAATTCCCGGAACACTGAAGCTTTCTTT	CASSTPTNSRNTEAFF
.	15	.	TRBV28	TRBJ2-7	TGTGCCAGCACCCAGCCTTTAGGGTCCGCCTACGAGCAGTACTTC	CASTQPLGSAYEQYF
.	15	once	TRBV28	TRBJ2-5	TGTGCCAGCAGCCAAACTGGGGGAAAACAAGAGACCCAGTACTTC	CASSQTGGKQETQYF
.	16	few	TRBV19	TRBJ1-1	TGTGCCAGTAGAGTTACAGGGACAACGGGGAACACTGAAGCTTTCTTT	CASRVTGTTGNTEAFF